This TCR beta chain originates from a study of blood T cell repertoires in COVID-19 (dated by TCRdb to about 2020). With regard to the full study: Samples covering the acute and convalescent phases of COVID-19 were provided by collaborators in the United States, Italy and Spain. The prospective study material was composed of cDNA or gDNA derived from T cells, B-cell-depleted T cells, or PBMCs. Deeply sampled blood TCRbeta repertoires from subjects exposed to, actively infected with, or recovered from COVID-19 were included in the dataset. The repertoires were released in a freely available public database meant as a resource for research on the immune response to SARS-CoV-2. Samples came from the ongoing ImmuneRACE study (first 160 participants) plus 1,254 subjects from 6 global collaborators. A de-identified subject ID, COVID-19 status, age in years and sex were almost always included in the sample metadata. Where available, HLA class I and class II types were taken from metadata supplied by the sample provider and were not determined by assay-based typing.

The collaborating institutions used their own protocols to collect whole blood in K2EDTA tubes. For TCRbeta analysis, collaborators shipped samples in one of three forms: frozen whole blood, isolated PBMCs, or DNA extracted from either of those sample types. The immunoSEQ Assay, a bias-controlled multiplex PCR, was used to amplify TCRbeta CDR3 regions from genomic DNA. As for the authors' bioinformatics: Within the assay, amplification of reference gene primers was used to estimate how many nucleated cells each sample contained. Sequence reads were collapsed and filtered to measure the absolute abundance of every unique TCRbeta CDR3 rearrangement. For each sample, productive Simpson clonality was calculated by taking the square root of Simpson's diversity index across productive rearrangements. TCRdb took over this immuneACCESS table, retaining in-frame rearrangements with V and J assigned. Such tables are incomplete; in checked studies, under half of the missing clones stem from an unresolved V gene, and the remainder is unexplained. V and J calls and clone size are copied from that table; D and trimming were computed from the DNA. A total of 110,000 or so clones appear in this sample, 81% of them only once. The leading ten clones occupy around 1.5% of the sample.

From the cysteine through the phenylalanine, the CDR3 covers 14 amino acids. Solely the CDR3 DNA is kept, with 42 bases framed from the first base. Per the germline V gene, MDHEN is the CDR1 and SYDVKM is the CDR2. As regards this clone: The antigen this receptor binds is unknown. Compared with germline, one end of the junction differs, possibly owing to a read error.

The investigation overall reported the following: The amount of clinical and demographic metadata varied by source and participant and was provided uncurated.

This sequence originates from a middle-aged man with acute or convalescent COVID-19. Sequencing was done on a sample of peripheral blood. The rearrangement joined TRBV28 to TRBJ1-2, with no D gene named confidently. The CDR3 amino acid sequence is: CASSLRPSPPTTAF. The DNA is TGTGCCAGCAGTTTGCGGCCCTCTCCCCCCACTACGGCCTTC.